This section outlines one T cell receptor (beta chain) sequence together with its context. What it binds is unknown. This specimen belongs to a study of PD-1 blockade in classical Hodgkin lymphoma. Time point indicated: cycle 4 day 1 (C4D1), after five to seven weeks of nivolumab. Exposure to brentuximab vedotin varied, and each patient had relapsed following autologous stem cell transplantation. Points from the study as a whole: After ASCT, patients who started nivolumab under 1 year later were excluded. The baseline diversity of complete responders showed similarity to that of newly diagnosed patients.

The protocol was immunoSEQ multiplex PCR, while the TCRdb copy is restricted to in-frame clones and leaves out a portion. Of about 90,000 clones in the sample, about nine tenths were seen once. Germline lookup yields CDR1 KGHSH and CDR2 LQKENI. The CDR3 is made up of 16 amino acids. Trimming cost V 5 bases and J 7 bases; bases outside gene matches: 9. The chain links TRBV18 to TRBJ2-3; 13 nucleotides line up with TRBD2. The material sequenced was peripheral blood mononuclear cells (PBMCs), taken before the fourth cycle of nivolumab. The sequence was collected from a human donor with classical Hodgkin lymphoma. CDR3 in DNA: TGTGCCAGCTCAGAACAACTAGCGGGGGGGCAAAATACGCAGTATTTT. Its protein is CASSEQLAGGQNTQYF. Drawing the rest from reference TRBV18 and TRBJ2-3, the complete variable domain is NAGVMQNPRHLVRRRGQEARLRCSPMKGHSHVYWYRQLPEEGLKFMVYLQKENIIDESGMPKERFSAEFPKEGPSILRIQQVVRGDSAAYFCASSEQLAGGQNTQYFGPGTRLTVL.